The T cell receptor (beta chain) described here comes from a study of blood T cell repertoires in COVID-19. Turning to the study itself: There were acute and convalescent COVID-19 samples, and they came from the United States, Italy and Spain. Sources were T cells, B-cell-depleted T cells, or PBMCs; the material itself was cDNA or gDNA.

Source study methods: Amplified reference gene primers provided the basis for estimating nucleated cell counts. Produced via immunoSEQ multiplex PCR; TCRdb's table is partial and in-frame only. V and J calls and clone size are copied from that table; D and trimming were computed from the DNA. In the table there are over 150,000 clones, approximately 83% of which are singletons. The CDR3 is 14 amino acids. J lost 1 base, V lost 8 bases, and 6 bases had no gene match. Germline CDR1 and CDR2: LNHDA and SQIVND (reference sequence). Sequencing was performed on peripheral blood. This sequence originates from a man between 65 and 80 years old with active or convalescent COVID-19. The chain links TRBV19 to TRBJ1-2, with 8 nucleotides matching TRBD1. CDR3 sequence reads: CASGRDRSNYGYTF. In nucleotides, the CDR3 is TGTGCCAGTGGCCGGGACAGGAGTAACTATGGCTACACCTTC.